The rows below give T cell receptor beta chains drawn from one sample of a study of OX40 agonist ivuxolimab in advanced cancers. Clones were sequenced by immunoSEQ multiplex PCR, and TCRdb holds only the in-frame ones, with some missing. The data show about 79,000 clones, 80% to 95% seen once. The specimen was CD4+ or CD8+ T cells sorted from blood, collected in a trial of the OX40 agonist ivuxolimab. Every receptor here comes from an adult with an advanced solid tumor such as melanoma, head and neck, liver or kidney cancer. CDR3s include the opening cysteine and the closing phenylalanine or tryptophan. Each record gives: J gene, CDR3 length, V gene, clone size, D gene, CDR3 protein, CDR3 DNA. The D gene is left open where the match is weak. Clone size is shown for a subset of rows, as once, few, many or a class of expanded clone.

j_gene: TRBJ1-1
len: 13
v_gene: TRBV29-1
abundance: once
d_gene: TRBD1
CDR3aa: CSVDWTGGLEAFF
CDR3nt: TGCAGCGTTGATTGGACAGGGGGTTTAGAAGCTTTCTTT

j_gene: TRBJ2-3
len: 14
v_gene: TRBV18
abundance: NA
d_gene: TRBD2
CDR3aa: CASSSREGHDTQYF
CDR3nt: TGTGCCAGCTCGTCGCGGGAGGGCCACGATACGCAGTATTTT

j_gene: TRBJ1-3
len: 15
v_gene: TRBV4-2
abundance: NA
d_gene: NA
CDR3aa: CASSPLTGSGNTIYF
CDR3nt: TGTGCCAGCAGCCCCCTGACAGGCTCTGGAAACACCATATATTTT

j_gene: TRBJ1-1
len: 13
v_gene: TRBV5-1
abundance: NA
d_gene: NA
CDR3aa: CASSLEGFTEAFF
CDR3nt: TGCGCCAGCAGCTTGGAAGGGTTCACTGAAGCTTTCTTT

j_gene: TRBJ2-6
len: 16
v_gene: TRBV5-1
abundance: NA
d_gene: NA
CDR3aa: CASSRGRFSGANVLTF
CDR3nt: TGCGCCAGCAGCCGGGGACGTTTCTCTGGGGCCAACGTCCTGACTTTC

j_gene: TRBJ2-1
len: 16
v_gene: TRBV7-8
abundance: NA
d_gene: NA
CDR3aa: CASSFRDFGPYNEQFF
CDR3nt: TGTGCCAGCAGCTTCCGGGACTTTGGACCATACAATGAGCAGTTCTTC

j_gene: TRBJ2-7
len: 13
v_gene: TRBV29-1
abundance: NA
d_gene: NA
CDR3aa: CSVGGDSSYEQYF
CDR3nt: TGCAGCGTTGGGGGGGACAGCTCCTACGAGCAGTACTTC

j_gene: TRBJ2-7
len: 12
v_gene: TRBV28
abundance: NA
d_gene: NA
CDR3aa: CAVWDPPYEQYF
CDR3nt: TGTGCCGTATGGGATCCCCCCTACGAGCAGTACTTC

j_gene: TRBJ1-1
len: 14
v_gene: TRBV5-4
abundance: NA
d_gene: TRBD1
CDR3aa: CASSSPDRQTEAFF
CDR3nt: TGTGCCAGCAGCTCCCCGGACAGGCAGACTGAAGCTTTCTTT

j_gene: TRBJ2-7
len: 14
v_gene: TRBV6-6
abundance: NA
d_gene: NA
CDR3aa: CASSYSRGRDEQYF
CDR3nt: TGTGCCAGCAGTTACTCCAGGGGGAGGGACGAGCAGTACTTC